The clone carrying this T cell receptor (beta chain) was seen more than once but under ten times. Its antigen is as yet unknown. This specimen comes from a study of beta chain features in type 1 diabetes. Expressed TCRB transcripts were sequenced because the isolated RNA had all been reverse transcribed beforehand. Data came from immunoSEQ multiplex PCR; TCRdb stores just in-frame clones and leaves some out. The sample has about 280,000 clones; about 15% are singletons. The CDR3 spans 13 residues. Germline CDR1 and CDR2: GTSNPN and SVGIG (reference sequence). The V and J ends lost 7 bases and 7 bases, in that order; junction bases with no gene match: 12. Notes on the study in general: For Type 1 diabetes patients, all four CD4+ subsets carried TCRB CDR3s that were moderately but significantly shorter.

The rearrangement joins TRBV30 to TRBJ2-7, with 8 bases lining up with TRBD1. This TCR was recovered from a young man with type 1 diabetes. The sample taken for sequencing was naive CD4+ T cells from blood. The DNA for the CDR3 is TGTGCCTACGGACAGGGTGGATCTTGGGAGCAGTACTTC. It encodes CAYGQGGSWEQYF.